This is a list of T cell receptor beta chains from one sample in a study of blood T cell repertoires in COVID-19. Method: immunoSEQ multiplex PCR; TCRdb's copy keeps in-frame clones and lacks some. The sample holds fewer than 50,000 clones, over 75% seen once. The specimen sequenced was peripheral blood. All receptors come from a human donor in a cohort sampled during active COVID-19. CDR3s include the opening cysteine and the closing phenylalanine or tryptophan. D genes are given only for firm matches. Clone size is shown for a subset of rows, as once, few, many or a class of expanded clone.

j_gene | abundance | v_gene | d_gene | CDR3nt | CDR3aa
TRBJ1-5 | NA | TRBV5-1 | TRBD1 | TGCGCCAGCAGCCGCGGACAGGGAGGGGATCAGCCCCAGCATTTT | CASSRGQGGDQPQHF
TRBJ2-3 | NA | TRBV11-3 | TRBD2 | TGTGCCAGCAGCCCGGGGGGTGAAGATACGCAGTATTTT | CASSPGGEDTQYF
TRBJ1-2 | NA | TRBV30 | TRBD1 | TGTGCCTGGAGTGCCGGGTTAGGGGGCTTCAACTATGGCTACACCTTC | CAWSAGLGGFNYGYTF
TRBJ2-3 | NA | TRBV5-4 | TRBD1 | TGTGCCAGCAGCCGGACAGGGGTGGGGACAGATACGCAGTATTTT | CASSRTGVGTDTQYF
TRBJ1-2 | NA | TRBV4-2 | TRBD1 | TGTGCCAGCAGCCGGTCTACCGGGACAGGGGGCGGCTACACCTTC | CASSRSTGTGGGYTF
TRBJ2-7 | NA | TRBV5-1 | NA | TGCGCCAGCAGCTTTAACGATGAGGGCGAGCAGTACTTC | CASSFNDEGEQYF
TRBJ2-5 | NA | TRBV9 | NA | TGTGCCAGCAGCGTACTAGAGTCGGGGGAGACCCAGTACTTC | CASSVLESGETQYF
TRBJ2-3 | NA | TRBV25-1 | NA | TGTGCCAGCAGTGAACCCAGCGGATACACAGATACGCAGTATTTT | CASSEPSGYTDTQYF
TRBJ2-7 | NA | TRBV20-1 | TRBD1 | TGCAGTGCTAGTAAGGGGACAGGCTCCTACGAGCAGTACTTC | CSASKGTGSYEQYF
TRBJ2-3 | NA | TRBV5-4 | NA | TGTGCCAGCAGCTTGGCTAGTGGGCAGTATTTT | CASSLASGQYF
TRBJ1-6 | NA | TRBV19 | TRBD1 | TGTGCCAGTAGTCCACGGGGACAGGGACTTAATTCACCCCTCCACTTT | CASSPRGQGLNSPLHF
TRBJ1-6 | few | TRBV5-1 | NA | TGCGCCAGCAGCATCGGACAGATTAATTCACCCCTCCACTTT | CASSIGQINSPLHF
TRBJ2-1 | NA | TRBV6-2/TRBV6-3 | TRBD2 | TGTGCCAGCAGCGCCTGGGACGTGCAAGCGGGGGTCAATGAGCAGTTCTTC | CASSAWDVQAGVNEQFF
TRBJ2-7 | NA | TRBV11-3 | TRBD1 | TGTGCCAGCAGCTTGCTCGACAGGGGGCTTTCCTACGAGCAGTACTTC | CASSLLDRGLSYEQYF
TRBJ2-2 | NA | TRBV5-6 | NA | TGTGCCAGCAGCCCGGGGGGCACGGGGGCGGACACCGGGGAGCTGTTTTTT | CASSPGGTGADTGELFF
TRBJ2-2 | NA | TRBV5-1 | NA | TGCGCCAGCAGCTCCACAAGGAGGGGAACCGGGGAGCTGTTTTTT | CASSSTRRGTGELFF
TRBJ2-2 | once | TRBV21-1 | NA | TGTGCCAGCAGCAAAACGAGAGCGGGAGGGGGAGCGAACACCGGGGAGCTGTTTTTT | CASSKTRAGGGANTGELFF
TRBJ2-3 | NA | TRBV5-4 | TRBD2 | TGTGCCAGCAGCTCACTAGCGGGAGATACGCAGTATTTT | CASSSLAGDTQYF
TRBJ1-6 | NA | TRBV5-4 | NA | TGTGCCAGCAGCTTGGAATCGCAGGGTGATTCACCCCTCCACTTT | CASSLESQGDSPLHF
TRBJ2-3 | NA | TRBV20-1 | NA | TGCAGTGCTAGTAAGCTAGGAAGCACAGATACGCAGTATTTT | CSASKLGSTDTQYF
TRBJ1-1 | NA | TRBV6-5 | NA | TGTGCCAGCAGCCAGGACAGCACTGAAGCTTTCTTT | CASSQDSTEAFF
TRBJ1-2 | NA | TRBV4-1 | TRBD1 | TGCGCCAGCAGCCCCCCCATGAGACAGGGCCCCGTCTATGGCTACACCTTC | CASSPPMRQGPVYGYTF
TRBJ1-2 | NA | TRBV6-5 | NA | TGTGCCAGCAGTTACCTGGGGGGTGGCTACACCTTC | CASSYLGGGYTF
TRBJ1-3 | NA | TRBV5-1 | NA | TGCGCCAGCAGCCCCTGGTTGGGGGGAGAAAACACCATATATTTT | CASSPWLGGENTIYF
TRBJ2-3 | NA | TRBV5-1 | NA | TGCGCCAGCAGCCCTTGGACAGTCACAGATACGCAGTATTTT | CASSPWTVTDTQYF
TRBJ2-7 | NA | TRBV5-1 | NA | TGCGCCAGCAGCTTCGGACAGCCTTACGAGCAGTACTTC | CASSFGQPYEQYF
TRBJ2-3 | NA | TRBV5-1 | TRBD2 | TGCGCCAGCAGCCCCTCGACTAGCGGGAGCGCAGATACGCAGTATTTT | CASSPSTSGSADTQYF
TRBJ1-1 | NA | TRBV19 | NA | TGTGCCAGTAGTAGAGACAGTGGAAGAGGCACTGAAGCTTTCTTT | CASSRDSGRGTEAFF
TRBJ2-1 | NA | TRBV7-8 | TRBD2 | TGTGCCAGCAGCTCACTAGCGGGAGTGGGCAATGAGCAGTTCTTC | CASSSLAGVGNEQFF
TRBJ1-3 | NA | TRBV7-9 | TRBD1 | TGTGCCAGCAGCCAAACAGGGGCGGACACCATATATTTT | CASSQTGADTIYF
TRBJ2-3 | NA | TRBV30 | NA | TGTGCCTGGAGTAGCGGGCTGGCAGATACGCAGTATTTT | CAWSSGLADTQYF
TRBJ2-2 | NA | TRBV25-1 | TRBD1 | TGTGCCAGTCGGGACAGGGTGGCCGGGGAGCTGTTTTTT | CASRDRVAGELFF
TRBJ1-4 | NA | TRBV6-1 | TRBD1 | TGTGCCAGCAGTGAAGGGACGATCGACAGGGGGCGCGGTGAAAAACTGTTTTTT | CASSEGTIDRGRGEKLFF
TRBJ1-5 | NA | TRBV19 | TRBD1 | TGTGCCAGTAGTATCAAAAGGACAGGGTCGGGTCAGCCCCAGCATTTT | CASSIKRTGSGQPQHF
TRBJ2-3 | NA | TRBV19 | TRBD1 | TGTGCCAGTAGTATGGGGAGGTGGGTTGGGACAGGGGAGGCAGATACGCAGTATTTT | CASSMGRWVGTGEADTQYF
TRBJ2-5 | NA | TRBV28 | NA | TGTGCCAGCAGCCCCCTGGAGACCCAGTACTTC | CASSPLETQYF
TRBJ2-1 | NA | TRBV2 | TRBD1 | TGTGCCAGCACCCAGGGACAGGGGTCCTACAATGAGCAGTTCTTC | CASTQGQGSYNEQFF
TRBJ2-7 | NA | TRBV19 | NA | TGTGCCAGTAGTACTACAGGAGTTCCCTACGAGCAGTACTTC | CASSTTGVPYEQYF
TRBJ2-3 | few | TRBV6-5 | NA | TGTGCCAGCAGAAAAACTCTTCAGCGGGATACGCAGTATTTT | CASRKTLQRDTQYF
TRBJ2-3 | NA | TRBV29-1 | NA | TGCAGCGTTCGAAAAGGACTCCGCACAGATACGCAGTATTTT | CSVRKGLRTDTQYF
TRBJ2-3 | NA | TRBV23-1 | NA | TGCGCCAGCAGTTCGGCAGGGTTACCAGATACGCAGTATTTT | CASSSAGLPDTQYF
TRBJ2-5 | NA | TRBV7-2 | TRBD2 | TGTGCCAGCAGCTTAGGGGCGGGAGGGGGGCAAGAGACCCAGTACTTC | CASSLGAGGGQETQYF
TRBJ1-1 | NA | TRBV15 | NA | TGTGCCACCAGCAGAGAAAGGGGGGGGGCCCCTTCGAACACTGAAGCTTTCTTT | CATSRERGGAPSNTEAFF
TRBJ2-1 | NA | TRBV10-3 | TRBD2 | TGTGCCATCAGTGAGTCGATCCGCGGCAGCGGGAAGTATGAGCAGTTCTTC | CAISESIRGSGKYEQFF
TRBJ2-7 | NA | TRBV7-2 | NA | TGTGCCAGCAGCAGGGGCCGCTACGAGCAGTACTTC | CASSRGRYEQYF
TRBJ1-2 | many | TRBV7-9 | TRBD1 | TGTGCCAGCAGCCATGGACAGGGGATGGGTGGCTACACCTTC | CASSHGQGMGGYTF
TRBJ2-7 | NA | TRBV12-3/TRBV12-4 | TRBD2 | TGTGCCAGCAGTCCCGGACTAGCGGGGGAGCAGTACTTC | CASSPGLAGEQYF
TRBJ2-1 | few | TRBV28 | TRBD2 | TGTGCCAGCAGCCCCTCCGGGGGAGGGATCAATGAGCAGTTCTTC | CASSPSGGGINEQFF
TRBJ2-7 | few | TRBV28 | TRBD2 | TGTGCCAGCAGAAGGACTAGCGGGAGTTACGAGCAGTACTTC | CASRRTSGSYEQYF
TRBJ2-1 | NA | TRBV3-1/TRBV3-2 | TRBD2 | TGTGCCAGCAGCTACGGGACTAACCCCAATGAGCAGTTCTTC | CASSYGTNPNEQFF
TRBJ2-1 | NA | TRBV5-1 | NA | TGCGCCAGCAGCGTCATTAGCGGTGAGCAGTTCTTC | CASSVISGEQFF
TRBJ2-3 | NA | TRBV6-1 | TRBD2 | TGTGCCAGCAGTGAAATAGCGGGAGGGAGAGATACGCAGTATTTT | CASSEIAGGRDTQYF
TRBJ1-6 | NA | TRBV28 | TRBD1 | TGTGCCAGCAGTTTCAACAGGGGCGCCTATAATTCACCCCTCCACTTT | CASSFNRGAYNSPLHF
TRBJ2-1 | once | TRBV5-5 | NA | TGTGCCAGCAGCTTGAGACAGGGGAGTAGCGGGAGCTATGCCTACAATGAGCAGTTCTTC | CASSLRQGSSGSYAYNEQFF
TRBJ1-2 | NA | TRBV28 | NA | TGTGCCAGCACCCGAGGAGGCTATGGCTACACCTTC | CASTRGGYGYTF
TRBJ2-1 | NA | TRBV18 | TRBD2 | TGTGCCAGCTCACCGCAGGAGGGACTAGCGGGAGACGAGCAGTTCTTC | CASSPQEGLAGDEQFF
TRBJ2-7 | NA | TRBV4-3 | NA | TGCGCCAGCAGCCAATTAGATGGAGGGGTCTACGAGCAGTACTTC | CASSQLDGGVYEQYF